This TCR beta chain is from a study of blood T cell repertoires in COVID-19. Study summary: The samples span acute and convalescent COVID-19 from the United States, Italy and Spain.

The germline V gene encodes CDR1 MNHEY and CDR2 SVGAGI. CDR3 size: 15 residues. Trimming at V came to 0 bases and at J to 4 bases, leaving 5 bases not matched to a gene. Participant age was about 18 to 95 years, and participants resided in approximately 24 US areas. Participants' own reports of clinical history determined their cohort assignment. Original processing methods: Amplification of reference gene primers provided the estimated nucleated cell counts. Sequencing was performed with immunoSEQ multiplex PCR; in TCRdb, only in-frame clones are kept and a portion is missing. V, J and clone size were drawn from that table, and D and trimming were deduced from the DNA. The sample contains some 400,000 clones, approximately 92% of which appear only once.

The genes are TRBV6-5 and TRBJ2-7, with 8 bases identical to TRBD1. The specimen sequenced was PBMCs or T cells enriched from blood (not recorded which). The receptor's source is a man younger than 40 who had recovered from COVID-19. In DNA form, the CDR3 reads TGTGCCAGCAGTTACTCCAGCGGACAGGGTTACGAGCAGTACTTC. As protein: CASSYSSGQGYEQYF.